This entry features one TCR beta chain sequence. The data derive from a study of cytomegalovirus exposure and HLA in healthy donors. The PCR contained 60 Vbeta and 13 Jbeta primers. Authors' analysis steps: Among the unique TCR beta chains that a later analysis counted, about 84 million in all, 10 million to 13 million were shared. Some clones are missing from TCRdb's copy, which holds only in-frame ones; the method was immunoSEQ multiplex PCR. That table supplies the V and J calls and clone size; D and trimming were determined from the DNA. The sample yields about 100,000 clones, over 80% seen once. Trimming cost V 5 bases and J 0 bases; bases outside gene matches: 4. The CDR3 extends over 16 amino acids. The germline CDR1 and CDR2 sequences are SSHAT and FNYEAQ (reference sequence).

V is TRBV7-7 and J is TRBJ2-2, with 9 bases lining up with TRBD1. The sample comprised PBMCs. The TCR originated in a man aged 30-40 years in good health and CMV-seropositive. The CDR3 reads CASSTTGGANTGELFF. CDR3 DNA sequence: TGTGCCAGCAGCACCACAGGGGGCGCGAACACCGGGGAGCTGTTTTTT.